Presented here are 26 T cell receptor beta chains from one specimen sequenced in a study of cytomegalovirus exposure and HLA in healthy donors. In the PCR, 60 Vbeta and 13 Jbeta primers were used. Assay: immunoSEQ multiplex PCR; the TCRdb copy retains only in-frame clones and omits some. The sample includes some 130,000 clones, roughly 74% of them seen just once. Sequenced input: PBMCs. These receptors were taken from a male donor in good health and CMV-seronegative.

This clone was seen a few times. V is TRBV27 and J is TRBJ1-2; possible D gene TRBD1, 6 bases. Trimming pared 2 bases from V and 4 bases from J, leaving 17 bases between. The germline V gene has CDR1 MNHEY and CDR2 SMNVEV (reference sequence). This CDR3 spans 16 amino acids. CDR3 coding DNA: TGTGCCAGCAGTTTAGCGGGGGCAGACGATATCTATGGCTACACCTTC. Amino acid sequence: CASSLAGADDIYGYTF.

This sequence joins TRBV10-2 and TRBJ2-2, with 7 nucleotides matching TRBD1. The CDR3 runs to 14 residues. V trimming: 3 bases; J trimming: 4 bases; junction bases outside the gene matches: 2. In germline, CDR1 is WSHSY, CDR2 SAAADI. The CDR3 loop is CASSENRGTGELFF. The CDR3 nucleotides read TGCGCCAGCAGTGAAAACAGGGGCACCGGGGAGCTGTTTTTT.

The chain couples TRBV27 to TRBJ2-7, with a possible D match to TRBD1 (5 bases). Germline CDR1 reads MNHEY; CDR2 reads SMNVEV (reference sequence). This CDR3 has 14 residues. The germline V and J ends were trimmed by 6 bases and 3 bases, with 15 bases remaining between them. The CDR3 nucleotides are TGTGCCAGCAGAAGCCGACAGACAAACTACGAGCAGTACTTC. It translates to CASRSRQTNYEQYF.

The chain couples TRBV5-4 to TRBJ1-3; D remains ambiguous. V gave up 0 bases and J gave up 0 bases, with 4 bases separating them. This CDR3 comprises 14 residues. Germline V gene data show CDR1 as SGHNT and CDR2 as YYREEE (reference sequence). In DNA, the CDR3 is TGTGCCAGCAGCTTGGGCGACTCTGGAAACACCATATATTTT. This translates into CASSLGDSGNTIYF.

This rearrangement joins TRBV7-9 to TRBJ2-1; 12 bases are a match to TRBD2. With 5 bases clipped from V and 3 bases from J, the junction kept 5 bases outside the gene matches. This CDR3 contains 16 residues. Germline loops: CDR1 SEHNR, CDR2 FQNEAQ (reference sequence). CDR3 nucleotide sequence: TGTGCCAGCAGCCCACTAGCGGGGGGAAACTACAATGAGCAGTTCTTC. Its protein is CASSPLAGGNYNEQFF.

The chain links TRBV28 to TRBJ1-4; 8 bases line up with TRBD1. Germline assignment: CDR1 MDHEN and CDR2 SYDVKM. Germline trimming cut 2 bases from V and 1 base from J; bases unmatched to any gene: 3. The CDR3 has 16 residues. CDR3 region: CASSLTGQGTNEKLFF. CDR3 bases: TGTGCCAGCAGTTTAACCGGACAGGGAACTAATGAAAAACTGTTTTTT.

The J gene is TRBJ1-1, the V gene TRBV27; 8 nucleotides line up with TRBD1. Looked up from germline, CDR1 is MNHEY and CDR2 is SMNVEV (reference sequence). J was trimmed by 1 base and V by 2 bases; bases with no gene match: 6. There are 16 residues in the CDR3. CDR3 sequence: CASSLNSGQGNTEAFF. The CDR3 coding sequence is TGTGCCAGCAGTTTAAACTCCGGACAGGGGAACACTGAAGCTTTCTTT.

This chain links TRBV6-5 with TRBJ1-2; 8 bases match TRBD1. V gave up 6 bases and J gave up 4 bases; unmatched junction bases: 7. This CDR3 comprises 14 residues. Germline assignment: CDR1 MNHEY and CDR2 SVGAGI. CDR3 sequence (DNA): TGTGCCAGCAGAACCGGACAGGGCAGCTATGGCTACACCTTC. Its protein is CASRTGQGSYGYTF.

Only a few counts were recorded for this clone. The J gene is TRBJ2-1, the V gene TRBV5-1; 11 bases fit TRBD2. Germline V gives CDR1 SGHRS, CDR2 YFSETQ. The CDR3 consists of 17 residues. V lost 3 bases and J lost 3; bases outside the gene matches: 8. The CDR3 spells CASSWEPGLADYNEQFF. The CDR3 DNA reads as TGCGCCAGCAGCTGGGAGCCGGGACTAGCGGACTACAATGAGCAGTTCTTC. The complete variable domain, with remaining parts taken from reference TRBV5-1 and TRBJ2-1, reads KAGVTQTPRYLIKTRGQQVTLSCSPISGHRSVSWYQQTPGQGLQFLFEYFSETQRNKGNFPGRFSGRQFSNSRSEMNVSTLELGDSALYLCASSWEPGLADYNEQFFGPGTRLTVL.

Only one count was recorded for this clone. The chain couples TRBV5-1 to TRBJ1-5; TRBD1 matches 7 bases. CDR1 and CDR2 from the germline V gene are SGHRS and YFSETQ. This CDR3 spans 15 amino acids. Trimming took 0 bases from V and 4 from J; bases not matched to a gene: 4. This chain's CDR3 is CASSLGDSSNQPQHF. The CDR3 DNA reads TGCGCCAGCAGCTTGGGGGACAGTTCAAATCAGCCCCAGCATTTT.

This sequence joins TRBV7-2 and TRBJ1-5; 7 nucleotides line up with TRBD1. Trimming took 1 base from V and 5 from J; bases not matched to a gene: 14. The CDR3 spans 18 residues. Germline V gene lookup returns CDR1 SGHTA and CDR2 FQGNSA. The CDR3 DNA follows: TGTGCCAGCAGCTTAGACCGGGGCAGGGGGTATGGCGATCAGCCCCAGCATTTT. Residues: CASSLDRGRGYGDQPQHF.

The chain employs TRBV6-5 and TRBJ2-6; no firm D call. The CDR3 has 15 residues. V was clipped by 2 bases and J by 0 bases, with 5 bases between them. Germline CDR1 and CDR2: MNHEY and SVGAGI. The CDR3 loop is CASSYENSGANVLTF. CDR3 DNA sequence: TGTGCCAGCAGTTACGAGAACTCTGGGGCCAACGTCCTGACTTTC.

This sequence joins TRBV7-2 and TRBJ1-2, with D tentatively TRBD1 (5 bases). CDR3 length: 12 residues. V lost 4 bases, J lost 5 bases, and 8 bases lay in between. The germline gives CDR1 SGHTA, CDR2 FQGNSA. CDR3 sequence: CASSSGGYGYTF. CDR3 DNA sequence: TGTGCCAGCAGCTCCGGGGGATATGGCTACACCTTC.

This sequence joins TRBV19 and TRBJ2-7; weak D call: TRBD1 (6 bases). CDR3 length equals 13 residues. Between the trimmed V and J ends, which lost 5 bases and 4 bases, there was a span of 12 bases. Germline values: CDR1 LNHDA, CDR2 SQIVND (reference sequence). The CDR3 here is CASSDRQDYEQYF. In nucleotides, the CDR3 is TGTGCCAGTAGTGACCGACAGGATTACGAGCAGTACTTC.

The chain has TRBV30 and TRBJ2-2, with 9 bases lining up with TRBD1. CDR1 and CDR2 (germline): GTSNPN, SVGIG (reference sequence). The CDR3 consists of 11 residues. CDR3 sequence: CVGQGTGELFF. CDR3 in DNA: TGTGTTGGACAGGGGACCGGGGAGCTGTTTTTT.

In DNA form, the CDR3 reads TGTGCCAGCAAGGTGACCCCGAGAGCGGATGAGCAGTTCTTC. It translates to CASKVTPRADEQFF. V usage is TRBV6-1 and J usage is TRBJ2-1; a weak D match, TRBD2 (5 bases). The CDR3 is 14 amino acids. Germline CDR1 and CDR2: MNHNS and SASEGT. V was trimmed by 7 bases and J by 8 bases, leaving 18 bases between them.

V gene TRBV5-1 combines with J gene TRBJ2-1, with TRBD2 matching over 9 bases. The germline V gene encodes CDR1 SGHRS and CDR2 YFSETQ. J lost 3 bases, V lost 0 bases, and 1 base had no gene match. The CDR3 sequence is 15 residues long. The CDR3 DNA reads TGCGCCAGCAGCTTGGAGACTAGCGGCTACAATGAGCAGTTCTTC. Its translation is CASSLETSGYNEQFF.

The rearrangement joins TRBV5-4 to TRBJ2-3, with 9 nucleotides matching TRBD2. After removal of 1 base from V and 6 bases from J, the junction contained 12 bases not matched to a gene. The germline CDR1 and CDR2 sequences are SGHNT and YYREEE (reference sequence). The CDR3 has 17 amino acids. CDR3 DNA: TGTGCCAGCAGCTTGCCAGGGCGGGAGGGCCGTGGGGATACGCAGTATTTT. It yields the protein CASSLPGREGRGDTQYF.

This chain links TRBV9 with TRBJ2-6; a weak D match, TRBD1 (6 bases). The germline V gene encodes CDR1 SGDLS and CDR2 YYNGEE. V lost 5 bases and J lost 3, with 12 bases in between. The CDR3 consists of 15 residues. The CDR3, as DNA: TGTGCCAGCAGTTATAGGGGGTTTGGGGCCAACGTCCTGACTTTC. Translated: CASSYRGFGANVLTF. Complete variable domain (other parts from reference TRBV9 and TRBJ2-6): DSGVTQTPKHLITATGQRVTLRCSPRSGDLSVYWYQQSLDQGLQFLIQYYNGEERAKGNILERFSAQQFPDLHSELNLSSLELGDSALYFCASSYRGFGANVLTFGAGSRLTVL.

CDR3 protein: CASSSLYQETQYF. The CDR3 DNA follows: TGTGCCAGCAGTTCCCTATATCAAGAGACCCAGTACTTC. The chain couples TRBV27 to TRBJ2-5; D is uncertain. CDR1 and CDR2 (germline): MNHEY, SMNVEV (reference sequence). The V and J ends lost 4 bases and 2 bases respectively, with 8 bases between them. There are 13 residues in the CDR3.

V and J are TRBV28 and TRBJ2-3; possibly TRBD1 for D (6 bases). The CDR3 runs to 18 residues. The V gene's germline CDR1 is MDHEN and CDR2 SYDVKM. Trimming removed 2 bases from V and 5 bases from J, with 23 bases in between. CDR3 nucleotide sequence: TGTGCCAGCAGTTTAATTGGGCCCGGGACACCGACCCGAGATACGCAGTATTTT. This translates into CASSLIGPGTPTRDTQYF.

The chain uses TRBV28 and TRBJ2-5, with TRBD1 identical over 12 bases. The ends lost 6 bases at V and 9 bases at J; junction bases unmatched: 11. The CDR3 has 15 residues. Germline CDR1 reads MDHEN; CDR2 reads SYDVKM. This CDR3 reads CASRPTGQGAEAQYF. Here the CDR3 DNA reads TGTGCCAGCAGACCGACGGGACAGGGGGCTGAGGCCCAGTACTTC.

V is TRBV9 and J is TRBJ2-2, with 12 bases fitting TRBD1. Germline V gene data show CDR1 as SGDLS and CDR2 as YYNGEE. V lost 3 bases and J lost 4; bases outside the gene matches: 13. The CDR3 totals 19 residues. The DNA for the CDR3 is TGTGCCAGCAGCGCCTCCCTTCCGGGACAGGGGGCGACCACCGGGGAGCTGTTTTTT. It encodes CASSASLPGQGATTGELFF.

J is TRBJ2-2 and V is TRBV6-1; D is possibly TRBD1 (5 bases). The germline V and J ends were trimmed by 3 bases and 7 bases, with 15 bases remaining between them. The CDR3 has 15 residues. From germline, CDR1 is MNHNS and CDR2 SASEGT. CDR3 in DNA: TGTGCCAGCAGTGATCAGGCAGGGTTAATCGGGGAGCTGTTTTTT. Its translation is CASSDQAGLIGELFF.

The sample holds a few counts of this clone. This chain joins TRBV4-3 and TRBJ1-1; 9 bases match TRBD1. This CDR3 has 14 amino acids. Per the germline V gene, CDR1 is LGHNA and CDR2 is YSLEER. With V trimmed by 3 bases and J by 1 base, 0 bases remained unmatched. CDR3 DNA: TGCGCCAGCAGCCAGGGACAGGGGAACACTGAAGCTTTCTTT. This gives the protein CASSQGQGNTEAFF.

The CDR3 sequence is CASSGLAGGYEQYF. In DNA form, the CDR3 reads TGTGCCAGCAGTGGGTTAGCGGGAGGCTACGAGCAGTACTTC. The chain joins TRBV6-1 to TRBJ2-7; 10 positions match TRBD2. Germline V gene data show CDR1 as MNHNS and CDR2 as SASEGT. The CDR3 extends over 14 amino acids. V gave up 4 bases and J gave up 3 bases; unmatched junction bases: 3.